This T cell receptor beta chain is drawn from a study of blood T cell repertoires in COVID-19. The data were produced by immunoSEQ multiplex PCR, yet TCRdb's version contains in-frame clones alone and is incomplete. The repertoire includes tens of thousands of clones, roughly 90% of them detected once, and 2% to 2.5% sits in the top ten. CDR3 length: 15 amino acids. V shed 4 bases, J shed 4 bases, and the junction held 7 bases outside the gene matches. Germline CDR1 reads LGHDT; CDR2 reads YNNKEL (reference sequence). Sequencing was carried out using peripheral blood. This chain uses TRBV3-1 (or the pseudogene TRBV3-2) with TRBJ1-2; 9 nucleotides agree with TRBD1. The clonotype originates from a man aged 50-59 years with active COVID-19. Here the CDR3 DNA reads TGTGCCAGCAGCCCTTCGGGACAGGGTGTCTATGGCTACACCTTC. Protein sequence: CASSPSGQGVYGYTF.